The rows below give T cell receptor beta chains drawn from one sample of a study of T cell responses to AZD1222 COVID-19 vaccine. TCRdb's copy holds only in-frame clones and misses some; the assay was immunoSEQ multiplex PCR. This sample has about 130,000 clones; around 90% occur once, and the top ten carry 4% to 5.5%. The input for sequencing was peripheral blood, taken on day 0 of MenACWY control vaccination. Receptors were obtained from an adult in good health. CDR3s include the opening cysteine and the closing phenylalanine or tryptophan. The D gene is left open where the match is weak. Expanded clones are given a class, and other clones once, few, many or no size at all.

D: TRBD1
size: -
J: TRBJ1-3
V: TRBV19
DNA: TGTGCCAGTAGTATGGGACAGGGGCCCGGAAACACCATATATTTT
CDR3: CASSMGQGPGNTIYF

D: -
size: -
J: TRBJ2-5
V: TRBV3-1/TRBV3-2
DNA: TGTGCCAGCAGCCAAGATTCTAATTGGGGACAAGAGACCCAGTACTTC
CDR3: CASSQDSNWGQETQYF

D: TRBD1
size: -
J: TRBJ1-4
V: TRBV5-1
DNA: TGCGCCAGCAGCAGATGGACAGGGTCGGCAACTAATGAAAAACTGTTTTTT
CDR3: CASSRWTGSATNEKLFF

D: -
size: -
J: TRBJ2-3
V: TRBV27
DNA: TGTGCCAGCACCCGTACCCGGACTGGGAGCACAGATACGCAGTATTTT
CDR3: CASTRTRTGSTDTQYF

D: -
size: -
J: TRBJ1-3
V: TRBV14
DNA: TGTGCCAGCAGCCAATCGGGCCTCTCCCCCCGCAGAAACACCATATATTTT
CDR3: CASSQSGLSPRRNTIYF

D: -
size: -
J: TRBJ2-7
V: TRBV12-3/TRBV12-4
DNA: TGTGCCAGCAGTTTTGGGTACGAGCAGTACTTC
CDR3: CASSFGYEQYF

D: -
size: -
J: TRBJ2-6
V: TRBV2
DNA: TGTGCCAGTGAAGGTACTGGGGCCAACGTCCTGACTTTC
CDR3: CASEGTGANVLTF

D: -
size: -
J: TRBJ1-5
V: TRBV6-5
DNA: TGTGCCAGCAGGGATGGAAATCAGCCCCAGCATTTT
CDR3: CASRDGNQPQHF

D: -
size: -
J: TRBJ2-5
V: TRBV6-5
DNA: TGTGCCAGCAGTCAGCAGACACGGGAAGAGACCCAGTACTTC
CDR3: CASSQQTREETQYF

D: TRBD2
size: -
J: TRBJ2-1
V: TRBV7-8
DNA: TGTGCCAGCAGCCTAGGGGCTAGCGGGGGGAGAGCTTACAATGAGCAGTTCTTC
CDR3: CASSLGASGGRAYNEQFF

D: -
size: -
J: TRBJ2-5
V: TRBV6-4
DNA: TGTGCCAGCAGTGACCGGGGGGCGGCGGGAGAAGAGACCCAGTACTTC
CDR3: CASSDRGAAGEETQYF

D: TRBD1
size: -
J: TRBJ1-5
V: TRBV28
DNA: TGTGCCAGCAGTTTATCAGGGGGCCATCAGCCCCAGCATTTT
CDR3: CASSLSGGHQPQHF

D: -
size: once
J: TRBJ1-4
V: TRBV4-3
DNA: TGCGCCAGCAGCCAAGATAAGGGGTTCAGTAATGAAAAACTGTTTTTT
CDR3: CASSQDKGFSNEKLFF

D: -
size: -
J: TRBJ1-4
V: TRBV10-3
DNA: TGTGCCATCAGTGAGAGTGGTGCAGGAAAACTGTTTTTT
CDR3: CAISESGAGKLFF

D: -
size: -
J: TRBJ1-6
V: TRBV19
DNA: TGTGCCAGTAAAATCGGGTTACGGAATAATTCACCCCTCCACTTT
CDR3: CASKIGLRNNSPLHF

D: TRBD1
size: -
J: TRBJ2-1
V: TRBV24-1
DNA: TGTGCCACCTCAGATAGGGGACAGGGTACGAATGAGCAGTTCTTC
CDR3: CATSDRGQGTNEQFF

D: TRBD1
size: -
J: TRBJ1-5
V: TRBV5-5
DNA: TGTGCCAGCAGTTCACAGGGGAAGGGCAATCAGCCCCAGCATTTT
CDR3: CASSSQGKGNQPQHF